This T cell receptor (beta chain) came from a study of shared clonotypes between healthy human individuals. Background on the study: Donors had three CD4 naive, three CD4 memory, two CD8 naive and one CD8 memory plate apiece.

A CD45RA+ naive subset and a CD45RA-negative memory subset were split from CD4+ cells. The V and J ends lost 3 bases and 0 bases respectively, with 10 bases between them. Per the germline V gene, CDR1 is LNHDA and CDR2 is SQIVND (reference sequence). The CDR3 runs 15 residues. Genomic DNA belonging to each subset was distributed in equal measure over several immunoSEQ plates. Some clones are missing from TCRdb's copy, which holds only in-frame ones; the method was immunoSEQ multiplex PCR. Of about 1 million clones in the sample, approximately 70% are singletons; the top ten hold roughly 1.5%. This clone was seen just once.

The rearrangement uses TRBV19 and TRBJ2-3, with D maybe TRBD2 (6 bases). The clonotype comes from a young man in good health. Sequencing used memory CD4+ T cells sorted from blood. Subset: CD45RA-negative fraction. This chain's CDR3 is CASSMRDSSTDTQYF. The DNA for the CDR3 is TGTGCCAGTAGTATGCGGGACTCCAGCACAGATACGCAGTATTTT.